This T cell receptor beta chain was identified in a study of Tregs in tolerant kidney transplant recipients. Study-level background: Sorting of CD4+CD25+CD127- cells followed roughly 3-day belatacept mixed lymphocyte reactions, sometimes with approximately five-day graft donor restimulation.

Generated by immunoSEQ multiplex PCR, the TCRdb table keeps only in-frame clones and is missing some. The sample includes more than 25,000 clones, 82% of them seen just once. As for this clone: The target antigen is unknown.

Study observations and caveats: Biological reproducibility was not directly addressed in this study. Findings come from small patient numbers and require larger validation.

This clonotype was obtained from a human donor in good health. Sequencing used Tregs from blood cultured with allogeneic cells.

CDR3 bases: TGTGCCAGCCGGGACAGCACCTACGAGCAGTACTTC. This encodes CASRDSTYEQYF. The rearrangement uses TRBV27 and TRBJ2-7; TRBD1 matches at 7 bases. CDR3 length equals 12 residues. Germline CDR1 reads MNHEY; CDR2 reads SMNVEV (reference sequence). The ends lost 8 bases at V and 2 bases at J; junction bases unmatched: 3.